Below are 24 T cell receptor beta chains sequenced from a single sample in a study of blood T cells in healthy people across ages (dated by TCRdb to the mid-2010s). Libraries were constructed by 5' RACE. The sequencer listed for this sample is Illumina HiSeq 2500. The second PCR ran for about 6 to 12 cycles and used a J-beta primer mix along with a sample-barcoded 5' primer. TCRdb applied fastp at Q25 and MiXCR to the public reads, then kept only in-frame beta chains. Here each entry gathers all rows of one CDR3 protein and keeps the most common genes and DNA. The sample has about 1.7 million distinct CDR3 sequences on record, approximately 30% of them singletons. The ten most abundant clones make up about 8% of the sample. Specimen: blood. The receptors here all came from a woman aged 25-40 years in good health.

The gene calls are TRBV3-1 and TRBJ2-3, with a possible D match to TRBD1 (7 bases). Germline CDR1 reads LGHDT; CDR2 reads YNNKEL (reference sequence). The V end was cut by 6 bases, the J end by 2 bases, with 15 bases between. The CDR3 sequence is 15 residues long. This CDR3 reads CASREGDSHTDTQYF. CDR3 DNA sequence: TGTGCCAGCAGGGAGGGGGACAGCCACACAGATACGCAGTATTTT.

This clonotype appeared a single time. The chain links TRBV7-2 to TRBJ2-7; 8 bases align to TRBD1. CDR1 and CDR2 from the germline V gene are SGHTA and FQGNSA. This CDR3 spans 13 amino acids. The V segment lost 6 bases and the J segment 6 bases; nucleotides outside the gene matches: 7. The CDR3 region is CASSNQGALEQYF. CDR3 nucleotide sequence: TGTGCCAGCAGTAATCAGGGGGCCCTCGAGCAGTACTTC.

The chain is built from TRBV7-2 and TRBJ2-5; D is ambiguous. There are 15 residues in the CDR3. V lost 5 bases and J lost 0, with 13 bases in between. The germline V gene encodes CDR1 SGHTA and CDR2 FQGNSA. This CDR3 is CASSPLGANQETQYF. DNA of the CDR3: TGTGCCAGCAGCCCGCTCGGAGCGAACCAAGAGACCCAGTACTTC.

This clonotype was observed at least ten times. The gene calls are TRBV12-3 or TRBV12-4 and TRBJ2-1, with 7 bases lining up with TRBD2. This CDR3 spans 14 amino acids. The V segment lost 6 bases and the J segment 4 bases; nucleotides outside the gene matches: 6. Here the CDR3 DNA reads TGTGCCAGCAGAGCCCGGGAGGTTTACAATGAGCAGTTCTTC. This gives the protein CASRAREVYNEQFF.

This clonotype occurred a few times. V usage is TRBV20-1 and J usage is TRBJ2-5, with D perhaps TRBD2 (6 bases). Germline CDR1 and CDR2: DFQATT and SNEGSKA (reference sequence). V dropped 2 bases and J dropped 2 bases, with 21 bases sitting between them. This CDR3 has 17 residues. CDR3 residues: CSARKSRGRPQQETQYF. The DNA for the CDR3 is TGCAGTGCTAGAAAGTCGCGGGGCAGACCTCAACAAGAGACCCAGTACTTC.

This clonotype appeared a few times. This chain connects TRBV2 to TRBJ2-5, with D possibly TRBD2 on 5 matching bases. Germline CDR1 SNHLY, CDR2 FYNNEI. CDR3 length equals 13 residues. V was clipped by 7 bases and J by 4 bases, with 13 bases between them. CDR3 DNA: TGTGCCAGCAAAGGACCACGGGGAGAGACCCAGTACTTC. Protein: CASKGPRGETQYF.

In this sample, this clonotype turned up many times. The gene calls are TRBV20-1 and TRBJ2-1; D may be TRBD2 (5 bases). This CDR3 has 13 amino acids. The germline V and J ends were trimmed by 2 bases and 6 bases, with 11 bases remaining between them. Germline values: CDR1 DFQATT, CDR2 SNEGSKA (reference sequence). CDR3 nucleotides: TGCAGTGCTAGACGATTTGAGGGCAATGAGCAGTTCTTC. This encodes CSARRFEGNEQFF.

This clonotype was counted at least ten times. The rearrangement links TRBV20-1 to TRBJ1-5; D unresolved. V was clipped by 3 bases and J by 3 bases, with 9 bases between them. The CDR3 is 13 residues long. Germline V lookup: CDR1 DFQATT, CDR2 SNEGSKA (reference sequence). The CDR3 reads CSASGNFNQPQHF. CDR3 nucleotides: TGCAGTGCTAGTGGAAACTTCAATCAGCCCCAGCATTTT.

The chain joins TRBV2 to TRBJ1-2, with TRBD1 matching 7 bases. The CDR3 is 13 amino acids. Germline loops: CDR1 SNHLY, CDR2 FYNNEI. Germline trimming cut 2 bases from V and 8 bases from J; bases unmatched to any gene: 5. Here the CDR3 DNA reads TGTGCCAGCAGTGAATTCAGGGGACAGGGCTACACCTTC. Translated, it gives CASSEFRGQGYTF.

The chain uses TRBV3-1 and TRBJ2-3; possible D gene TRBD2, 5 bases. In germline, CDR1 is LGHDT, CDR2 YNNKEL (reference sequence). Trimming removed 4 bases from V and 4 bases from J, with 15 bases in between. CDR3 size: 15 residues. The CDR3 DNA follows: TGTGCCAGCAGCCCCGGCCCCACGGAGGCAGATACGCAGTATTTT. Its translation: CASSPGPTEADTQYF.

V gene TRBV20-1 combines with J gene TRBJ1-3; D may be TRBD1 (5 bases). The CDR3 is made up of 17 amino acids. Trimming removed 0 bases from V and 0 bases from J, with 15 bases in between. Per the germline V gene, CDR1 is DFQATT and CDR2 is SNEGSKA (reference sequence). CDR3 sequence (DNA): TGCAGTGCTAGAGATCAAGAGGGGCCCTACTCTGGAAACACCATATATTTT. Translated: CSARDQEGPYSGNTIYF.

This clonotype occurred a few times. Written as DNA, the CDR3 is TGTGCCAGCAGTCACACAGGGGCCCATCCTGCGTATGGCTACACCTTC. This translates into CASSHTGAHPAYGYTF. The rearrangement uses TRBV12-3 or TRBV12-4 and TRBJ1-2, with TRBD1 matching over 7 bases. This CDR3 is 16 amino acids long. V gave up 5 bases and J gave up 5 bases; unmatched junction bases: 14.

With regard to this clonotype: Mismatch with germline at one junction end may stem from a read error. The chain has TRBV7-9 and TRBJ2-4; D remains ambiguous. TRBJ2-7 matches the DNA end more closely, so the J call is doubtful. This CDR3 has 11 amino acids. Germline V gives CDR1 SEHNR, CDR2 FQNEAQ (reference sequence). The CDR3 sequence is CANSLMNEQYF. In nucleotides, the CDR3 is TGTGCCAACAGCTTAATGAACGAGCAGTACTTC.

This clonotype has only a few counts. The chain employs TRBV13 and TRBJ1-2; D remains unclear. Trimming pared 11 bases from V and 3 bases from J, leaving 16 bases between. Germline V gene lookup returns CDR1 PRHDT and CDR2 FYEKMQ (reference sequence). The CDR3 consists of 13 residues. CDR3 amino acids: CAGGTRRDYGYTF. The CDR3 DNA follows: TGTGCCGGCGGAACGAGGCGTGACTATGGCTACACCTTC.

In the case of this clonotype: One base away lies a much larger clone, so this may be a sequencing read error. The chain joins TRBV4-2 to TRBJ1-5; D perhaps matches TRBD1 (5 bases). Germline V lookup: CDR1 LGHNA, CDR2 YNFKEQ. Trimming stripped 4 bases from V and 7 bases from J, with 11 bases between. The CDR3 contains 13 residues. CDR3 loop: CASSPRDEQPQHF. The CDR3 region has the DNA TGTGCCAGCAGCCCCAGGGATGAACAGCCCCAGCATTTT.

This clonotype was observed at least ten times. The V gene is TRBV12-3 or TRBV12-4, the J gene TRBJ2-7; 11 positions match TRBD2. This CDR3 has 14 amino acids. Unmatched junction bases numbered 8, after V lost 8 bases and J lost 5 bases. The CDR3 spells CASGLAGGPDEQYF. The DNA of the CDR3 is TGTGCCAGCGGATTAGCGGGAGGGCCAGACGAGCAGTACTTC.

On this clonotype: Its ends do not fully match the called genes, so a read error is possible. The chain has TRBV7-2 and TRBJ2-3; D ambiguous. The CDR3 contains 14 residues. Germline assignment: CDR1 SGHTA and CDR2 FQGNSA. CDR3 bases: TGTGTCAGCAGCTTAGAGGTCAGACGGGATACGCAGTATTTT. It codes for CVSSLEVRRDTQYF. Complete variable domain (other parts from reference TRBV7-2 and TRBJ2-3): GAGVSQSPSNKVTEKGKDVELRCDPISGHTALYWYRQSLGQGLEFLIYFQGNSAPDKSGLPSDRFSAERTGGSVSTLTIQRTQQEDSAVYLCVSSLEVRRDTQYFGPGTRLTVL.

Comment on this clonotype: The junction differs from germline at one of its ends, possibly a read error. The chain links TRBV4-1 to TRBJ2-5; 9 bases line up with TRBD2. This CDR3 is built from 15 residues. Germline V gene sequence: CDR1 MGHRA, CDR2 YSYEKL. In DNA form, the CDR3 reads TGCGCCAGCTGCCAACCATCAGCGGGGGGAGAGACCCAGTACTTC. It specifies CASCQPSAGGETQYF.

The CDR3 region is CATSDAGRTDTQYF. CDR3 DNA: TGTGCCACCAGTGATGCGGGGCGCACAGATACGCAGTATTTT. The chain links TRBV24-1 to TRBJ2-3; a weak D match, TRBD2 (6 bases). Trimming stripped 3 bases from V and 1 base from J, with 7 bases between. The length of the CDR3 is 14 residues. Germline assignment: CDR1 KGHDR and CDR2 SFDVKD.

A remark on this clonotype: One base away lies a much larger clone, so this may be a sequencing read error. The rearrangement links TRBV29-1 to TRBJ2-5, with D unclear. The tail of the sequence fits TRBJ2-7 better, so the J call may be wrong. Germline V gives CDR1 SQVTM, CDR2 ANQGSEA. This CDR3 region has 11 residues. In DNA, the CDR3 is TGCAGCGCTGAAGAGAACTACGAGCAGTACTTC. The encoded protein is CSAEENYEQYF.

The chain is built from TRBV20-1 and TRBJ1-2; TRBD1 agrees at 7 bases. The CDR3 contains 16 residues. The J segment lost 3 bases and the V segment lost 1 base, leaving 11 bases of the junction unmatched. From germline, CDR1 is DFQATT and CDR2 SNEGSKA (reference sequence). The CDR3 protein is CSARVLRTGADYGYTF. CDR3 in DNA: TGCAGTGCTAGAGTACTAAGAACAGGGGCGGACTATGGCTACACCTTC.

This clonotype was counted between two and nine times. The chain has TRBV28 and TRBJ1-2; TRBD1 is a possible D gene (5 bases). V was shortened by 3 bases and J by 0 bases, with 14 bases between the two germline ends. The CDR3 runs 16 residues. Germline V gene data show CDR1 as MDHEN and CDR2 as SYDVKM. CDR3 bases: TGTGCCAGCAGTTTGATAGGGGCCCCTACTAACTATGGCTACACCTTC. Translating gives CASSLIGAPTNYGYTF.

The chain is built from TRBV20-1 and TRBJ1-2; D uncertain. The V gene lost 3 bases and the J gene lost 4 bases, with 9 bases spanning the gap. This CDR3 has 12 amino acids. CDR1 is DFQATT, CDR2 SNEGSKA, per germline (reference sequence). The CDR3 loop reads CSARETIYGYTF. DNA for the CDR3: TGCAGTGCTAGGGAGACAATCTATGGCTACACCTTC.

The chain couples TRBV29-1 to TRBJ2-7, with 9 positions matching TRBD2. The germline gives CDR1 SQVTM, CDR2 ANQGSEA. After removal of 0 bases from V and 2 bases from J, the junction contained 5 bases not matched to a gene. CDR3 length: 15 amino acids. In DNA, the CDR3 is TGCAGCGTTGAAGAATCGCTAGCGGGGACCTACGAGCAGTACTTC. Encoded protein: CSVEESLAGTYEQYF.